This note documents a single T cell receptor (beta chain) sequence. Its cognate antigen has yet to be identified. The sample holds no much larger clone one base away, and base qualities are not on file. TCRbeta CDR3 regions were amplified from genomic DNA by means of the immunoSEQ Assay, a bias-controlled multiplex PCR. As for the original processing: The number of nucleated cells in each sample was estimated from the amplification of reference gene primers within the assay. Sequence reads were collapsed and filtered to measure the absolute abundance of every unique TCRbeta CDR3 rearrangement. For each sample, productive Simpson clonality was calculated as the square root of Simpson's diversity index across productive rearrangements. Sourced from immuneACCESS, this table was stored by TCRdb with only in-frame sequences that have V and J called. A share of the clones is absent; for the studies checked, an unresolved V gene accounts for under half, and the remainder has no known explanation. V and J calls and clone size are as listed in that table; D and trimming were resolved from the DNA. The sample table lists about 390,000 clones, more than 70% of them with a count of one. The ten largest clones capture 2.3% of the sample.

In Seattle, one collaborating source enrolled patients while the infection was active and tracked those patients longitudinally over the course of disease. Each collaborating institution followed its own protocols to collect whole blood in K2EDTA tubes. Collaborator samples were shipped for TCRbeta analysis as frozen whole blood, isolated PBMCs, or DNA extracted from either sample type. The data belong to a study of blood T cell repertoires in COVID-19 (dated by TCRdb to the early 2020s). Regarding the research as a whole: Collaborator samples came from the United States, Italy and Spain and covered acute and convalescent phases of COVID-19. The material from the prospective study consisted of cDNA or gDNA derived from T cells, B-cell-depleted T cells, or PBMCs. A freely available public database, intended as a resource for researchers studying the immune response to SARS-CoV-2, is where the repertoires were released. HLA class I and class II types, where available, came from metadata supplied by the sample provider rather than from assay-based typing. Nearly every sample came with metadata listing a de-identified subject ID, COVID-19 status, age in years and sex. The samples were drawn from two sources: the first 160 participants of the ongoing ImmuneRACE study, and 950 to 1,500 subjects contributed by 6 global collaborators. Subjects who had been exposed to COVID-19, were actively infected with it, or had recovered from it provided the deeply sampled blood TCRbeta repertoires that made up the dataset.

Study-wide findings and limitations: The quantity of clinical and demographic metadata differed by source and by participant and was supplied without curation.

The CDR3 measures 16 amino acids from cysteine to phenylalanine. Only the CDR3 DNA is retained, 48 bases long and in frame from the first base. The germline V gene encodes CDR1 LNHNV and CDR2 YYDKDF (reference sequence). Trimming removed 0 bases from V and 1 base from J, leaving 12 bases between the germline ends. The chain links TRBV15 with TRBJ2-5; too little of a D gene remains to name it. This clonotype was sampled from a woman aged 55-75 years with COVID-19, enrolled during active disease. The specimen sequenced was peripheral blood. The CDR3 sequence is CATSRERLGGQETQYF. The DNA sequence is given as TGTGCCACCAGCAGAGAGAGGCTAGGTGGCCAAGAGACCCAGTACTTC.